The rows below give T cell receptor beta chains drawn from one sample of a study of beta chain features in type 1 diabetes. Using immunoSEQ multiplex PCR, the repertoire was profiled, and TCRdb retains in-frame clones only, with some absent. The table lists 150,000 or so clones, less than 9.5% of them singletons, with about 2.5% in the top ten. Sequencing was performed on central memory CD4+ T cells from blood. The receptors here all came from a woman aged 18-35 years in good health. Both conserved end residues are part of each CDR3. The D gene is left open where the match is weak. The listing skips clone size in some rows; elsewhere it reads once, few, many or a size class.

DNA: TGTGCCAGCAGCCAATCGGGGCAGGGGAATCAGCCCCAGCATTTT
CDR3: CASSQSGQGNQPQHF
J: TRBJ1-5
size: few
D: -
V: TRBV16

DNA: TGTGCCAGCAGAATAGGGACCGGGAGGGAGCAGTTCTTC
CDR3: CASRIGTGREQFF
J: TRBJ2-1
size: few
D: TRBD2
V: TRBV13

DNA: TGTGCCAGCTCACCCGGGGGGGGGATCAGCGATACGCAGTATTTT
CDR3: CASSPGGGISDTQYF
J: TRBJ2-3
size: -
D: TRBD2
V: TRBV18

DNA: TGTGCCAGCAGCCTCGACAGCCTTAGCACAGATACGCAGTATTTT
CDR3: CASSLDSLSTDTQYF
J: TRBJ2-3
size: -
D: -
V: TRBV7-2

DNA: TGTGCCAGCAGCTTAGGGGGGACAGGGGCGACTGAAGCTTTCTTT
CDR3: CASSLGGTGATEAFF
J: TRBJ1-1
size: -
D: TRBD1
V: TRBV7-9

DNA: TGCGCCAGCAGCCAAGGACTAGCGGGGCCCTACGAGCAGTACTTC
CDR3: CASSQGLAGPYEQYF
J: TRBJ2-7
size: few
D: TRBD2
V: TRBV4-1

DNA: TGTGCCAGTAGTCCCGGACAGGGCAATCGCCCGGGCTATGGCTACACCTTC
CDR3: CASSPGQGNRPGYGYTF
J: TRBJ1-2
size: -
D: TRBD1
V: TRBV19

DNA: TGTGCCAGCAGCCTATATGGGACAGGGGTTGGCTACACCTTC
CDR3: CASSLYGTGVGYTF
J: TRBJ1-2
size: few
D: TRBD1
V: TRBV7-8

DNA: TGTGCCAGCAGCTTAGGGGGGGACGGGAACACTGAAGCTTTCTTT
CDR3: CASSLGGDGNTEAFF
J: TRBJ1-1
size: once
D: -
V: TRBV5-4

DNA: TGTGCCATCAGTGACCGGACAGGCGGAGATACGCAGTATTTT
CDR3: CAISDRTGGDTQYF
J: TRBJ2-3
size: -
D: TRBD1
V: TRBV10-3

DNA: TGCGCCAGCAGCTTGTGGAACAGCGGCTACGAGCAGTACTTC
CDR3: CASSLWNSGYEQYF
J: TRBJ2-7
size: -
D: -
V: TRBV5-1

DNA: TGTGCCAGCAGCTTAAGTAGCCAGTTCAACTATGGCTACACCTTC
CDR3: CASSLSSQFNYGYTF
J: TRBJ1-2
size: -
D: -
V: TRBV11-2

DNA: TGTGCCAGCAGTCCCACAGCAAGCTCCTACAATGAGCAGTTCTTC
CDR3: CASSPTASSYNEQFF
J: TRBJ2-1
size: few
D: -
V: TRBV2

DNA: TGTGCCAGCAGTACAGGGTTACAGCGGACAGATACGCAGTATTTT
CDR3: CASSTGLQRTDTQYF
J: TRBJ2-3
size: -
D: -
V: TRBV14

DNA: TGCGCCAGCAGCTTGGAAGGTCGGGGGTCCACAGATACGCAGTATTTT
CDR3: CASSLEGRGSTDTQYF
J: TRBJ2-3
size: few
D: -
V: TRBV5-1

DNA: TGTGCCAGCAGCGTAGGCCTAGCCAACACTGAAGCTTTCTTT
CDR3: CASSVGLANTEAFF
J: TRBJ1-1
size: -
D: -
V: TRBV9

DNA: TGTGCTAGCAGCTTTGCCAGGGTAGGCTACGAGCAGTACTTC
CDR3: CASSFARVGYEQYF
J: TRBJ2-7
size: few
D: -
V: TRBV7-7

DNA: TGCGCCAGCAGCCCCCGGGAGGGAGGAAACACTGAAGCTTTCTTT
CDR3: CASSPREGGNTEAFF
J: TRBJ1-1
size: few
D: -
V: TRBV5-1

DNA: TGTGCCAGCAGCCCTCAGCGGGGTTCTAGCACAGATACGCAGTATTTT
CDR3: CASSPQRGSSTDTQYF
J: TRBJ2-3
size: few
D: TRBD2
V: TRBV7-2

DNA: TGTGCCATCAGTAAAGACAGCCAAGAGACCCAGTACTTC
CDR3: CAISKDSQETQYF
J: TRBJ2-5
size: -
D: -
V: TRBV10-3

DNA: TGTGCCAGCAGCCGAGACACCACAGATACGCAGTATTTT
CDR3: CASSRDTTDTQYF
J: TRBJ2-3
size: few
D: -
V: TRBV7-9

DNA: TGTGCCAGCAGCCGGGGACTAGGTGCAGATACGCAGTATTTT
CDR3: CASSRGLGADTQYF
J: TRBJ2-3
size: many
D: TRBD2
V: TRBV7-3

DNA: TGTGCCAGCAGCTTAGTAGCCGGGGGGGGCACCGGGGAGCTGTTTTTT
CDR3: CASSLVAGGGTGELFF
J: TRBJ2-2
size: -
D: TRBD2
V: TRBV7-2

DNA: TGTGCCAGTAGTATTTTAGACAGGGAGACTGAAGCTTTCTTT
CDR3: CASSILDRETEAFF
J: TRBJ1-1
size: few
D: TRBD1
V: TRBV19

DNA: TGCGCCAGCAGCTTGACTAGCAGACAAGAGACCCAGTACTTC
CDR3: CASSLTSRQETQYF
J: TRBJ2-5
size: few
D: -
V: TRBV5-1

DNA: TGTGCCAGCAGCAAGGGACTAGCGGTGAACACCGGGGAGCTGTTTTTT
CDR3: CASSKGLAVNTGELFF
J: TRBJ2-2
size: few
D: TRBD2
V: TRBV7-2

DNA: TGCGCCAGCAGCTGGCAGGGAAGCGAGCAGTACTTC
CDR3: CASSWQGSEQYF
J: TRBJ2-7
size: -
D: -
V: TRBV5-1